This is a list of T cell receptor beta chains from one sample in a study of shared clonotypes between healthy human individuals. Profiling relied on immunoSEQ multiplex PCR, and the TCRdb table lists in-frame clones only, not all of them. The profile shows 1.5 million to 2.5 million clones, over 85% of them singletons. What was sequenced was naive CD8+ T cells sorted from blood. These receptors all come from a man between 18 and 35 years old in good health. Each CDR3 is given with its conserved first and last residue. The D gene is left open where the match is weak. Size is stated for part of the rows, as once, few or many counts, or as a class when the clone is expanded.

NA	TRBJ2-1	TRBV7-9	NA	CASSPRAEGRNEQFF
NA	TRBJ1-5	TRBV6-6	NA	CASMETVAGGRPQHF
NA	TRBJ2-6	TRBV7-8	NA	CASSLGVSGANVLTF
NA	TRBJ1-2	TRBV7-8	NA	CASSPGPVDGYTF
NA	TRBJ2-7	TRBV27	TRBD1	CASSYTGTGIHEQYF
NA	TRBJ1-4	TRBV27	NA	CASSVAGEKLFF
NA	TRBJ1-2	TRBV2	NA	CASSGQQMNYGYTF
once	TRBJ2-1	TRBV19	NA	CASSIGTHYNEQFF
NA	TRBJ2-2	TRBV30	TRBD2	CAWSGAGGHTGELFF
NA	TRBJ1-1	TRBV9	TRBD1	CASSWDSGEGAFF
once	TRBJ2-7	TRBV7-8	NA	CASSKTVNYEQYF
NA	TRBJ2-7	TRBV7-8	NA	CASSFSGVYEQYF
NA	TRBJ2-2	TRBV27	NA	CASSPINGGELFF
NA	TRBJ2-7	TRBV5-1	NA	CASSLVGTQGYEQYF
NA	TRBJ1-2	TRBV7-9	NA	CASSPDSSNYGYTF
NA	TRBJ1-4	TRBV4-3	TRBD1	CASSQARQGGEKLFF
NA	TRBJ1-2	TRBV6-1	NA	CASSEKGNYGYTF
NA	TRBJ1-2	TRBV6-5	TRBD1	CASRTPGQYYGYTF
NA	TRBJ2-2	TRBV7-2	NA	CASSFTLSYSGTGELFF
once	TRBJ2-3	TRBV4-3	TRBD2	CASSLSGTSTDTQYF
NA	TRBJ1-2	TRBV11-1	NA	CASSPRNYIYGYTF
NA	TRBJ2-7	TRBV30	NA	CAWSEVGEGEGEQYF
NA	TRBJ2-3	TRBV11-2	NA	CASSFLLGTDTQYF
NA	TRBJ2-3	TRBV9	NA	CASTESSGDTQYF
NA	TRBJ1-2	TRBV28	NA	CASREANYGYTF
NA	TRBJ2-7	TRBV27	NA	CASSAKDNFYEQYF
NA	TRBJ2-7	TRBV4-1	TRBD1	CASSPRTGTYEQYF
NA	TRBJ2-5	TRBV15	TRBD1	CATSRDPGQGETQYF
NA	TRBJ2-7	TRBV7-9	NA	CASRSEGDEQYF
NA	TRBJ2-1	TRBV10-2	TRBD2	CASSELAGGYNEQFF
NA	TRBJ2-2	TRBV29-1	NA	CSVTPTDHLNTGELFF
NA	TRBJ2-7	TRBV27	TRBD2	CASRLMGGGISYEQYF
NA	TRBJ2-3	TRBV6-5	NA	CASSYDRGSTDTQYF
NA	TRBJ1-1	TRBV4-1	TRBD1	CASSQAGTGWNTEAFF
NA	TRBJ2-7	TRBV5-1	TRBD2	CASSLQTSAYEQYF
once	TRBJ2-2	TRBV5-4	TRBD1	CASSFTGGPGELFF
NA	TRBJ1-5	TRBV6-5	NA	CASKGPPNQPQHF
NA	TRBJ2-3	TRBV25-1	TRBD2	CASSHSGGIRITDTQYF
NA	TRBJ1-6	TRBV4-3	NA	CASSQEGLGDSYNSPLHF
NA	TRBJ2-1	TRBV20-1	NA	CSAWGGNEQFF
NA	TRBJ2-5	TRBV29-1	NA	CSVDVQGETQYF
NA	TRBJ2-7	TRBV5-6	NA	CASSLEAAGLWDEQYF
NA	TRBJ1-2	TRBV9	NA	CASSLSRDASVRGGYTF
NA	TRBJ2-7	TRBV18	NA	CASSPPRGGGYEQYF
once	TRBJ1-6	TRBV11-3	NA	CASSLDPGGSKICNSPLHF
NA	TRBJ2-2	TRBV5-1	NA	CASRPEGRPGELFF
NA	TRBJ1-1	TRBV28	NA	CASTPGTEAFF
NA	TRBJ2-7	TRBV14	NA	CASSQATGAAYEQYF
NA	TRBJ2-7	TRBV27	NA	CASGPPGGTYEQYF
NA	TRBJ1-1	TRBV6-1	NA	CASSKTENTEAFF
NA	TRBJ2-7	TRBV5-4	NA	CASSLVQQKPYEQYF
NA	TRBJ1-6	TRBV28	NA	CASTLDSLGNSPLHF
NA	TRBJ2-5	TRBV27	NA	CASMGLAQETQYF
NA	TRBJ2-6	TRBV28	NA	CASSSGSSGANVLTF
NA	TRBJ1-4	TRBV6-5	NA	CASSFSGQKLFF
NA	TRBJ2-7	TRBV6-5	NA	CASSPQGWVEQYF
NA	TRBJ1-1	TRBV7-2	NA	CASSLGPWNTEAFF
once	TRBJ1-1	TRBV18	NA	CASSPPKGEGTTEAFF
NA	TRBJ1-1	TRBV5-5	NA	CASSLQQGWNTEAFF
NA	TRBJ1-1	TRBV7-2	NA	CASSLLRGPLNTEAFF